Given below is one T cell receptor beta chain in context. Sequenced by immunoSEQ multiplex PCR; TCRdb stores in-frame clones only, minus some. The profile covers 200,000 to 250,000 clones, with approximately 91% appearing a single time and about 2.5% taken by the ten largest. The CDR3 totals 12 residues. V shed 6 bases, J shed 8 bases, and the junction held 6 bases outside the gene matches. The sample comes from a study of blood T cell repertoires in COVID-19. The rearrangement links TRBV23-1 to TRBJ1-2; TRBD1 agrees at 7 bases. TRBV23-1 is noted as an ORF with a role that remains uncertain. Input material: peripheral blood. This TCR was sampled from an older woman with acute or convalescent COVID-19. The CDR3 sequence: CASRGTEGGYTF. CDR3 DNA: TGCGCCAGCAGAGGGACAGAGGGAGGCTACACCTTC.